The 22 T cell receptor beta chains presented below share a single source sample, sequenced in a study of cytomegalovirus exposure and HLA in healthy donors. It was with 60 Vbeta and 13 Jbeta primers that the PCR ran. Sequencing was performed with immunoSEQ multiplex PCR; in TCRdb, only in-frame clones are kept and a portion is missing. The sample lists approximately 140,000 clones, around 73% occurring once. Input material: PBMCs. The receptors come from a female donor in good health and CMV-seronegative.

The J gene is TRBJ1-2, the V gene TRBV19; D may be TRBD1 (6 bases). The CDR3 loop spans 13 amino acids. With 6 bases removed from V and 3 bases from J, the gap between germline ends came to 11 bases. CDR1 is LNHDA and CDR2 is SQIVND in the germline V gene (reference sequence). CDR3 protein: CASSLQGDYGYTF. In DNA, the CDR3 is TGTGCCAGTAGCCTACAGGGAGACTATGGCTACACCTTC.

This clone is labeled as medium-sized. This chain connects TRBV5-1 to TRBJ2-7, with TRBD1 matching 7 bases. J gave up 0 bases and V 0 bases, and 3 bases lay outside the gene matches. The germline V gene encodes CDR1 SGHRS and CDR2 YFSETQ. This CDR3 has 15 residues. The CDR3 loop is CASSLAWDSSYEQYF. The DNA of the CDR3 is TGCGCCAGCAGCTTGGCCTGGGACAGCTCCTACGAGCAGTACTTC.

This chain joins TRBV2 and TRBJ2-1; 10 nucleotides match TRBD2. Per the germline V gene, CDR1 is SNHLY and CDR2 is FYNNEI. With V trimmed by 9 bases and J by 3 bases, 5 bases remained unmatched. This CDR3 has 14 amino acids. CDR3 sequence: CARSTSGDYNEQFF. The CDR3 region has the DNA TGTGCCAGATCAACTAGCGGGGACTACAATGAGCAGTTCTTC.

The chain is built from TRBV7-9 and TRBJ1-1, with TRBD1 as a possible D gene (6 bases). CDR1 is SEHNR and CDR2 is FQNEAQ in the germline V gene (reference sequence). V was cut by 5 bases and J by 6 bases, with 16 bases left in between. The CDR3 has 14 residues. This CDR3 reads CASSRTLQGPEAFF. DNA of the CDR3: TGTGCCAGCAGCAGAACTTTACAGGGCCCTGAAGCTTTCTTT.

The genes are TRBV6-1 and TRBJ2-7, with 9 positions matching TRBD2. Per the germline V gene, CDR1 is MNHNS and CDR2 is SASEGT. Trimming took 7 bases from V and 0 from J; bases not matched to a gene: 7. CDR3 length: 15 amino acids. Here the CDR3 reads CASTAAGGISYEQYF. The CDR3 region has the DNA TGTGCCAGCACGGCAGCGGGGGGCATCTCCTACGAGCAGTACTTC.

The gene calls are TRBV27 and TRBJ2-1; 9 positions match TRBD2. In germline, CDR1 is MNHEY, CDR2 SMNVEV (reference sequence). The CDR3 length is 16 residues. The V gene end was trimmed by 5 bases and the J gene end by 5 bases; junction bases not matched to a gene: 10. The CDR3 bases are TGTGCCAGCAGTCTCCAGCGGGGGGTAACCAACAATGAGCAGTTCTTC. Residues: CASSLQRGVTNNEQFF.

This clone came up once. The chain's CDR3 is CTSSQEEAGGSTDTQYF. CDR3 nucleotide sequence: TGCACCAGCAGCCAAGAGGAAGCGGGGGGGAGCACAGATACGCAGTATTTT. The chain combines TRBV1 with TRBJ2-3; the table's D gene call, TRBD2, was not cross checked with the DNA. TRBV1 is recorded as a pseudogene. This CDR3 spans 17 amino acids.

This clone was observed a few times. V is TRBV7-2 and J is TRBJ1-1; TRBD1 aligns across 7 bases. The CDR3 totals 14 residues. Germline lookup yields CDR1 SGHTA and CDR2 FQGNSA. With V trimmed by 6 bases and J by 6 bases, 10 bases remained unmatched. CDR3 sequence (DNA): TGTGCCAGCAGGCCCCCCGACAGGGTCGCTGAAGCTTTCTTT. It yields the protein CASRPPDRVAEAFF.

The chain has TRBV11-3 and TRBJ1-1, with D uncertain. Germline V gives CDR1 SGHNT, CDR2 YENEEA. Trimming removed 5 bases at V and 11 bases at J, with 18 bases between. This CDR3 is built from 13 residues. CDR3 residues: CASSLRRPEEAFF. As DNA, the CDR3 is TGTGCCAGCAGCCTTCGACGGCCCGAGGAGGCTTTCTTT.

The CDR3 region has the DNA TGTGCCAGCAGCGACACTAGCGGGGGGGCCACGCACGAGCAGTACTTC. Translation gives CASSDTSGGATHEQYF. The chain joins TRBV13 to TRBJ2-5; TRBD2 agrees at 13 bases. The end of the DNA is better explained by TRBJ2-7, so the J call may be wrong. Germline CDR1 is PRHDT and CDR2 is FYEKMQ (reference sequence). This CDR3 spans 16 amino acids.

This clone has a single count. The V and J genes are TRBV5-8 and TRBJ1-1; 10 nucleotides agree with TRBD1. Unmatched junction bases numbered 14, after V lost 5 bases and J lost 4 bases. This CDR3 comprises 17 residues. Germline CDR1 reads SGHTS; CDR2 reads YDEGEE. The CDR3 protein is CASSPGTGDYWGTEAFF. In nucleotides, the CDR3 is TGTGCCAGCAGTCCCGGGACAGGGGACTATTGGGGCACTGAAGCTTTCTTT.

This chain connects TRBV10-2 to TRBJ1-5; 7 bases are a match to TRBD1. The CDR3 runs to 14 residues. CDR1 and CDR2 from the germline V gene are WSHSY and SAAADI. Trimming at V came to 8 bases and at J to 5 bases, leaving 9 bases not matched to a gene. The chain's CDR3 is CASRDGTAHQPQHF. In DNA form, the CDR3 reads TGCGCCAGCCGGGACGGGACAGCTCATCAGCCCCAGCATTTT.

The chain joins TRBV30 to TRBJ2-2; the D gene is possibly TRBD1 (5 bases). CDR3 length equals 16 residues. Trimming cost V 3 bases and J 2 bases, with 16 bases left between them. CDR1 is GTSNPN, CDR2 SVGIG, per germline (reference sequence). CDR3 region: CAWSDELTENTGELFF. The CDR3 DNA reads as TGTGCCTGGAGCGACGAATTGACAGAAAACACCGGGGAGCTGTTTTTT.

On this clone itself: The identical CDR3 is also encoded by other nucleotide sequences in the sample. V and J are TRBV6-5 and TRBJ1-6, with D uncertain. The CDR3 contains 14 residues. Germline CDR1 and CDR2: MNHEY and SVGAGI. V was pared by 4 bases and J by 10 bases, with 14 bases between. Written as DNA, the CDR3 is TGTGCCAGCAGTTTACGAGGCGCTGGGTCACCCCTCCACTTT. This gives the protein CASSLRGAGSPLHF.

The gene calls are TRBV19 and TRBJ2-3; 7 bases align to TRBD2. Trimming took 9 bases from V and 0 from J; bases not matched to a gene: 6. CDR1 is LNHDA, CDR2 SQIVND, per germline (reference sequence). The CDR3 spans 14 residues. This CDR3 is CASHQRGSTDTQYF. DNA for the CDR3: TGTGCCAGCCACCAGCGGGGAAGCACAGATACGCAGTATTTT.

This chain's CDR3 is CASGGTGPTGELFF. CDR3 bases: TGTGCCAGCGGGGGGACAGGGCCCACCGGGGAGCTGTTTTTT. This chain links TRBV2 with TRBJ2-2, with 9 bases fitting TRBD1. This CDR3 comprises 14 residues. Germline V gene lookup returns CDR1 SNHLY and CDR2 FYNNEI. The V segment lost 8 bases and the J segment 4 bases; nucleotides outside the gene matches: 5.

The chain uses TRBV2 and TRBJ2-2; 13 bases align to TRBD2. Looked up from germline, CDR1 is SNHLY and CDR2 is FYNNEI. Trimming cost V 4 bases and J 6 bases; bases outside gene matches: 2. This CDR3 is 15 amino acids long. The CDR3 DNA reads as TGTGCCAGCAGTGGGACTAGCGGGGGTTCCGGGGAGCTGTTTTTT. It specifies CASSGTSGGSGELFF.

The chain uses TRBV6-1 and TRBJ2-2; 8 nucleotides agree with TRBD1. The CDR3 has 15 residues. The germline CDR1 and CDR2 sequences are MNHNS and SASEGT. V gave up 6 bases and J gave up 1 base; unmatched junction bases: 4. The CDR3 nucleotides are TGTGCCAGCAGACTGGGACAGGTGAACACCGGGGAGCTGTTTTTT. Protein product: CASRLGQVNTGELFF.

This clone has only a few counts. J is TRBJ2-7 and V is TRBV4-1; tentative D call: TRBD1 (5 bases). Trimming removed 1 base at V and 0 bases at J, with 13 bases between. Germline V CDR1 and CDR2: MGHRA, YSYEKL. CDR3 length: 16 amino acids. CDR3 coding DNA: TGCGCCAGCAGCCAAGCCTCTGCAGGGTACTCCTACGAGCAGTACTTC. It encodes CASSQASAGYSYEQYF.

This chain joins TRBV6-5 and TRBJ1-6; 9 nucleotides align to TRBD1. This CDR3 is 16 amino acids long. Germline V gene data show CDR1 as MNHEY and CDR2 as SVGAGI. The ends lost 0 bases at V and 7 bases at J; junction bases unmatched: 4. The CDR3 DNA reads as TGTGCCAGCAGTTACTCTCCCGGGACAGGGAATTCACCCCTCCACTTT. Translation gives CASSYSPGTGNSPLHF.

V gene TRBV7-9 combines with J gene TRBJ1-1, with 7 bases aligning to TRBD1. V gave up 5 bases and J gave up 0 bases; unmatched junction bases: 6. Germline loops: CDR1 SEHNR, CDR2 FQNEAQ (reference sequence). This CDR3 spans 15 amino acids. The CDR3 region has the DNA TGTGCCAGCAGCCATACCAGGGGGTTGAACACTGAAGCTTTCTTT. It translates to CASSHTRGLNTEAFF.

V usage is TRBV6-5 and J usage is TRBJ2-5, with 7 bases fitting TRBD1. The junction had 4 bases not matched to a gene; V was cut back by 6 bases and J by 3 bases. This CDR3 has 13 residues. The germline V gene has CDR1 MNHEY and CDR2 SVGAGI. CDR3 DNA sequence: TGTGCCAGCAGACGAGGGACAGAAGAGACCCAGTACTTC. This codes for CASRRGTEETQYF.